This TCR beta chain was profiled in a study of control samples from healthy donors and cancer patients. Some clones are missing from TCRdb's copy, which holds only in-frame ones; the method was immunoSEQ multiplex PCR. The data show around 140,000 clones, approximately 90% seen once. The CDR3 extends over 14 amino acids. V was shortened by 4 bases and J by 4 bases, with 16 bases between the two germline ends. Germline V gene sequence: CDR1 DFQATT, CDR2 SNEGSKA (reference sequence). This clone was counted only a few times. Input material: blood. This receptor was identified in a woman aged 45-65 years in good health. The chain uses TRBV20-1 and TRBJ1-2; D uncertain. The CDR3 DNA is TGCAGTGCTATTGAGCCAGGCAGGACCTATGGCTACACCTTC. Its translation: CSAIEPGRTYGYTF.